The 22 T cell receptor beta chains reported below all come from one sample, sequenced in a study of cytotoxic CD8 clonotypes in ibrutinib-treated CLL. The repertoire was sequenced with immunoSEQ multiplex PCR; TCRdb's copy has only in-frame clones and lacks some. The sample has more than 150,000 clones, approximately 72% seen once; the top ten hold 10% to 15%. The material was PBMCs, obtained after 24 months of ibrutinib treatment. These receptors originate from a human donor with chronic lymphocytic leukemia.

As for this clone: Other nucleotide sequences in the sample specify the same CDR3. This chain connects TRBV6-5 to TRBJ2-1; TRBD2 is a possible D gene (6 bases). Germline CDR1 and CDR2: MNHEY and SVGAGI. V was clipped by 1 base and J by 0 bases, with 10 bases between them. CDR3 length equals 16 residues. The CDR3 region has the DNA TGTGCCAGCAGTTACTTGGCGGGAAGCTCCTACAATGAGCAGTTCTTC. It encodes CASSYLAGSSYNEQFF.

V usage is TRBV19 and J usage is TRBJ2-7, with D possibly being TRBD2 (6 bases). The V and J ends lost 5 bases and 3 bases respectively, with 14 bases between them. CDR1 and CDR2 (germline): LNHDA, SQIVND (reference sequence). This CDR3 is built from 14 residues. CDR3 amino acids: CASSLGLRGYEQYF. The CDR3 nucleotides are TGTGCCAGTAGTTTGGGACTCCGAGGCTACGAGCAGTACTTC.

Here the CDR3 DNA reads TGTGCCAGCAGCTTGGAAACTAGCGGGAAGTCAGATACGCAGTATTTT. It codes for CASSLETSGKSDTQYF. The chain uses TRBV5-8 and TRBJ2-3; 10 bases map to TRBD2. There are 16 residues in the CDR3. CDR1 is SGHTS, CDR2 YDEGEE, per germline. With 0 bases clipped from V and 4 bases from J, the junction kept 5 bases outside the gene matches.

The chain links TRBV5-1 to TRBJ2-6; perhaps TRBD1 as D (5 bases). V lost 4 bases, J lost 0 bases, and 14 bases lay in between. The CDR3 extends over 17 amino acids. Germline lookup yields CDR1 SGHRS and CDR2 YFSETQ. The CDR3 here is CASSRSQASSGANVLTF. DNA of the CDR3: TGCGCCAGCAGCCGGTCACAGGCAAGCTCTGGGGCCAACGTCCTGACTTTC.

This clone was seen a single time. The chain is built from TRBV5-1 and TRBJ2-1, with TRBD2 matching 8 bases. With V trimmed by 4 bases and J by 3 bases, 9 bases remained unmatched. The CDR3 has 16 amino acids. From germline, CDR1 is SGHRS and CDR2 YFSETQ. CDR3 loop: CASSVDWTSSYNEQFF. CDR3 DNA: TGCGCCAGCAGCGTGGACTGGACTAGCAGCTACAATGAGCAGTTCTTC. The full variable domain, rest sourced from reference TRBV5-1 and TRBJ2-1, is KAGVTQTPRYLIKTRGQQVTLSCSPISGHRSVSWYQQTPGQGLQFLFEYFSETQRNKGNFPGRFSGRQFSNSRSEMNVSTLELGDSALYLCASSVDWTSSYNEQFFGPGTRLTVL.

V usage is TRBV19 and J usage is TRBJ1-2; D is possibly TRBD1 (6 bases). The V and J ends lost 6 bases and 1 base respectively, with 9 bases between them. CDR3 length equals 13 residues. The germline gives CDR1 LNHDA, CDR2 SQIVND (reference sequence). The CDR3, as DNA: TGTGCCAGTAGCGGACAGAGTAACTATGGCTACACCTTC. As protein: CASSGQSNYGYTF.

This chain connects TRBV6-5 to TRBJ2-2, with D possibly matching TRBD2 (5 bases). V shed 6 bases and J shed 6 bases, with 8 bases lying between them. Germline V CDR1 and CDR2: MNHEY, SVGAGI. The CDR3 is made up of 12 amino acids. The CDR3 DNA reads TGTGCCAGCAGATCGGGGTCCGGGGAGCTGTTTTTT. Protein: CASRSGSGELFF.

This clone has only a few counts. The chain uses TRBV14 and TRBJ2-7; unclear D gene. The germline V and J ends were trimmed by 0 bases and 0 bases, with 12 bases remaining between them. The germline CDR1 and CDR2 sequences are SGHDN and FVKESK. The CDR3 spans 16 residues. The CDR3 loop reads CASSQDLSRFSYEQYF. CDR3 DNA: TGTGCCAGCAGCCAAGACCTCAGTAGGTTCTCCTACGAGCAGTACTTC.

The chain carries TRBV4-3 and TRBJ2-4; 9 bases agree with TRBD2. Trimming at V came to 0 bases and at J to 2 bases, leaving 5 bases not matched to a gene. The V gene's germline CDR1 is LGHNA and CDR2 YSLEER. The CDR3 spans 17 residues. CDR3 sequence: CASSQEIAGVSKNIQYF. In DNA form, the CDR3 reads TGCGCCAGCAGCCAAGAAATAGCGGGAGTTTCCAAAAACATTCAGTACTTC.

The chain recombines TRBV7-6 with TRBJ2-1, with 10 nucleotides matching TRBD2. The CDR3 runs to 15 residues. Trimming took 5 bases from V and 3 from J; bases not matched to a gene: 4. CDR1 is SGHVS, CDR2 FNYEAQ, per germline. This CDR3 reads CASSQGLAYYNEQFF. CDR3 DNA: TGTGCCAGCAGCCAGGGACTAGCGTACTACAATGAGCAGTTCTTC.

In DNA form, the CDR3 reads TGCGCCAGCAGGCCCACAGGGGGCGGAAGTGAACTGTTTTTT. It specifies CASRPTGGGSELFF. The chain combines TRBV5-1 with TRBJ1-4, with TRBD1 identical over 9 bases. The J segment lost 12 bases and the V segment lost 5 bases, leaving 11 bases of the junction unmatched. CDR1 and CDR2 from the germline V gene are SGHRS and YFSETQ. The CDR3 length is 14 residues.

The V call is TRBV6-5, the J call TRBJ1-1; TRBD1 agrees at 8 bases. The junction had 4 bases not matched to a gene; V was cut back by 2 bases and J by 5 bases. Germline CDR1 reads MNHEY; CDR2 reads SVGAGI. The CDR3 covers 14 residues. The DNA for the CDR3 is TGTGCCAGCAGTTACCAGGGGGCGCAGACTGAAGCTTTCTTT. It translates to CASSYQGAQTEAFF.

The V gene is TRBV25-1, the J gene TRBJ2-3; 8 bases align to TRBD2. The CDR3 has 18 amino acids. CDR1 and CDR2 (germline): MGHDK, SYGVNS. After removal of 1 base from V and 5 bases from J, the junction contained 14 bases not matched to a gene. CDR3 DNA: TGTGCCAGCAGTGAATCGCCGTTCGCGGGAGGAATCGAAGATACGCAGTATTTT. Protein sequence: CASSESPFAGGIEDTQYF. The whole variable domain, filled in from reference TRBV25-1 and TRBJ2-3, reads EADIYQTPRYLVIGTGKKITLECSQTMGHDKMYWYQQDPGMELHLIHYSYGVNSTEKGDLSSESTVSRIRTEHFPLTLESARPSHTSQYLCASSESPFAGGIEDTQYFGPGTRLTVL.

CDR3 protein: CASSQDQVDSLSYEQYF. The DNA of the CDR3 is TGTGCCAGCAGCCAAGATCAGGTTGACAGCCTCTCCTACGAGCAGTACTTC. The V and J genes are TRBV4-2 and TRBJ2-7; D perhaps matches TRBD1 (5 bases). CDR1 and CDR2 from the germline V gene are LGHNA and YNFKEQ. CDR3 length: 17 residues. Trimming stripped 0 bases from V and 0 bases from J, with 15 bases between.

The genes are TRBV6-5 and TRBJ1-5; maybe TRBD1 (5 bases). Germline CDR1 and CDR2: MNHEY and SVGAGI. With 0 bases removed from V and 7 bases from J, the gap between germline ends came to 7 bases. The CDR3 sequence is 13 residues long. CDR3: CASSYSGQQPQHF. CDR3 DNA: TGTGCCAGCAGTTACTCGGGGCAACAGCCCCAGCATTTT.

The rearrangement links TRBV6-5 to TRBJ2-5; D ambiguous. Trimming took 6 bases from V and 1 from J, leaving 3 bases between them. This CDR3 is built from 11 residues. Germline V gene lookup returns CDR1 MNHEY and CDR2 SVGAGI. CDR3 region: CASSLQETQYF. CDR3 DNA sequence: TGTGCCAGCAGCCTCCAAGAGACCCAGTACTTC.

The CDR3 protein is CASSQGTSGNYEQYF. In DNA, the CDR3 is TGCGCCAGCAGCCAAGGGACTAGCGGGAACTACGAGCAGTACTTC. V usage is TRBV4-3 and J usage is TRBJ2-7, with 12 bases lining up with TRBD2. V was pared by 1 base and J by 3 bases, with 1 base of the junction left unmatched. Germline loops: CDR1 LGHNA, CDR2 YSLEER. The CDR3 extends over 15 amino acids.

The V gene is TRBV7-8, the J gene TRBJ1-4, with no clear D. V was clipped by 2 bases and J by 2 bases, with 6 bases between them. This CDR3 is 14 amino acids long. Germline V gene lookup returns CDR1 SGHVS and CDR2 FQNEAQ. CDR3 DNA sequence: TGTGCCAGCAGCTTAAAGGGTACTAATGAAAAACTGTTTTTT. Translated, it gives CASSLKGTNEKLFF.

The rearrangement joins TRBV28 to TRBJ2-7; 8 nucleotides align to TRBD2. The CDR3 is 16 residues long. V was pared by 8 bases and J by 2 bases, with 14 bases of the junction left unmatched. CDR1 is MDHEN, CDR2 SYDVKM, per germline. The CDR3 sequence: CASGPSGLHRAYEQYF. CDR3 nucleotides: TGTGCCAGCGGCCCTAGCGGGCTCCACCGGGCCTACGAGCAGTACTTC.

The chain combines TRBV7-2 with TRBJ2-7; 10 bases line up with TRBD1. This CDR3 region has 15 residues. Germline CDR1 SGHTA, CDR2 FQGNSA. Trimming cost V 5 bases and J 6 bases; bases outside gene matches: 10. Written as DNA, the CDR3 is TGTGCCAGCAGCCTCCGACAGGGGGCCCCTATCGAGCAGTACTTC. Protein sequence: CASSLRQGAPIEQYF. Full variable domain (remainder filled in from reference TRBV7-2 and TRBJ2-7): GAGVSQSPSNKVTEKGKDVELRCDPISGHTALYWYRQSLGQGLEFLIYFQGNSAPDKSGLPSDRFSAERTGGSVSTLTIQRTQQEDSAVYLCASSLRQGAPIEQYFGPGTRLTVT.

This chain links TRBV5-4 with TRBJ2-1; D not resolved. Trimming pared 0 bases from V and 8 bases from J, leaving 15 bases between. The CDR3 covers 15 residues. Germline V gene data show CDR1 as SGHNT and CDR2 as YYREEE (reference sequence). The CDR3 sequence: CASSLEALGFHEQFF. The CDR3 DNA reads as TGTGCCAGCAGCTTGGAGGCCTTAGGATTTCATGAGCAGTTCTTC.

This clone was seen a few times. The J gene is TRBJ2-6, the V gene TRBV4-2; D gene ambiguous. Per the germline V gene, CDR1 is LGHNA and CDR2 is YNFKEQ. V lost 6 bases and J 0 bases, leaving 6 bases between the germline ends. CDR3 length: 14 amino acids. The CDR3 is CASRGFSGANVLTF. CDR3 DNA sequence: TGTGCCAGCAGGGGCTTCTCTGGGGCCAACGTCCTGACTTTC.